This paragraph covers one TCR beta chain sequence. Germline CDR1 SGHNT, CDR2 YYREEE (reference sequence). There are 13 residues in the CDR3. The V gene lost 2 bases and the J gene lost 0 bases, with 5 bases spanning the gap. PCR was performed using 60 Vbeta and 13 Jbeta primers. TCRdb's table, derived via immunoSEQ multiplex PCR, lists solely in-frame clones and lacks some. Among around 300,000 clones, roughly four fifths were seen once, and the ten largest hold approximately 2%. This sample is drawn from a study of cytomegalovirus exposure and HLA in healthy donors. V gene TRBV5-4 combines with J gene TRBJ2-5; D not resolved. The sample comprised PBMCs. The sequence derives from a woman between 40 and 50 years old in good health and CMV-seropositive. CDR3 sequence reads: CASSFGYQETQYF. CDR3 DNA: TGTGCCAGCAGCTTCGGGTACCAAGAGACCCAGTACTTC.